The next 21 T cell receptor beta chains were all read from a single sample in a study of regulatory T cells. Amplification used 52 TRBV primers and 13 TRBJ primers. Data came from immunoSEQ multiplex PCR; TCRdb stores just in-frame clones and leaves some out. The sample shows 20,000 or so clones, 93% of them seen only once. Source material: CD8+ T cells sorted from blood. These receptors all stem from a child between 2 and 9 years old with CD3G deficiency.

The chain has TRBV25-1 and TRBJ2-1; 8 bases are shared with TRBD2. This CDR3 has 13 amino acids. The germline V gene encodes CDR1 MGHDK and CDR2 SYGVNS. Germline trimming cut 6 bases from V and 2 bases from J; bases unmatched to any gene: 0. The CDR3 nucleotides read TGTGCCAGCAGACTAGCGGCCTACAATGAGCAGTTCTTC. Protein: CASRLAAYNEQFF.

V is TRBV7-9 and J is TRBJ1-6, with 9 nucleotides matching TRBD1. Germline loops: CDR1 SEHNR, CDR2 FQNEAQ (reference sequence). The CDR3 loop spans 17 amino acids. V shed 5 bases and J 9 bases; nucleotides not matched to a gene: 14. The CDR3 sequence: CASSLHDLQGARSPLHF. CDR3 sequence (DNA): TGTGCCAGCAGCCTCCACGACCTACAGGGGGCGCGTTCACCCCTCCACTTT.

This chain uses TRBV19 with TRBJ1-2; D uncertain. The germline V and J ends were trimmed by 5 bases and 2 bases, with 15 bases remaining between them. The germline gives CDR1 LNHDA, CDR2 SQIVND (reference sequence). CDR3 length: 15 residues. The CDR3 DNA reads TGTGCCAGTAGTCCCTACCTTGGAACGAACTATGGCTACACCTTC. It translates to CASSPYLGTNYGYTF.

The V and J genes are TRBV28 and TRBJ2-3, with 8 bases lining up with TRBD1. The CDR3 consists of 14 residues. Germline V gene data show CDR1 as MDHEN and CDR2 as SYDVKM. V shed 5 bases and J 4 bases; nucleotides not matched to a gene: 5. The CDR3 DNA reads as TGTGCCAGCAGTCAGGACAGGGCGGCAGATACGCAGTATTTT. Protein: CASSQDRAADTQYF.

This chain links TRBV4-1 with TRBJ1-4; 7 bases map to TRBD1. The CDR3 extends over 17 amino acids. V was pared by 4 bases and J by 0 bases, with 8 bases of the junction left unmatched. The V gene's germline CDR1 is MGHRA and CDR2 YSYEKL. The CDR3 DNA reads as TGCGCCAGCAGCCCTTGGACAGGCTCAACAACTAATGAAAAACTGTTTTTT. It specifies CASSPWTGSTTNEKLFF.

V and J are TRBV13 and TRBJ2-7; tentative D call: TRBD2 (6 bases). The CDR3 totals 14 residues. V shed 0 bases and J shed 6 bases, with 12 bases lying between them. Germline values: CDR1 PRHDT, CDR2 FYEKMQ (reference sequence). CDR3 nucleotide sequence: TGTGCCAGCAGCTTAGGCCAGGGAGGTGCCGAGCAGTACTTC. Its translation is CASSLGQGGAEQYF.

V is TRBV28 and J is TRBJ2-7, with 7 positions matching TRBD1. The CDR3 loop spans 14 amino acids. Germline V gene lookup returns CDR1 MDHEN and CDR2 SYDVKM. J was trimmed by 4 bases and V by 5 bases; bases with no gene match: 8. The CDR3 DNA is TGTGCCAGCAGTGCATCGGGACAGAGTTACGAGCAGTACTTC. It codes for CASSASGQSYEQYF.

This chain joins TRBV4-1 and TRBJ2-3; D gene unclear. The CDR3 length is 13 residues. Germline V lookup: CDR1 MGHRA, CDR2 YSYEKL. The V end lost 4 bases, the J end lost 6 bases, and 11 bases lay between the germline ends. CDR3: CASSRALGDTQYF. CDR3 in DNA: TGCGCCAGCAGCCGGGCGCTGGGGGATACGCAGTATTTT.

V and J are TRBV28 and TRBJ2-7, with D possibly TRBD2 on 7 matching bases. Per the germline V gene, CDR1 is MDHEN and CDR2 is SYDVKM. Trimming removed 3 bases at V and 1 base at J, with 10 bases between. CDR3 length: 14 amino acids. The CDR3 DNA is TGTGCCAGCAGTTTCCGGGGGGCGTCCTACGAGCAGTACTTC. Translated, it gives CASSFRGASYEQYF.

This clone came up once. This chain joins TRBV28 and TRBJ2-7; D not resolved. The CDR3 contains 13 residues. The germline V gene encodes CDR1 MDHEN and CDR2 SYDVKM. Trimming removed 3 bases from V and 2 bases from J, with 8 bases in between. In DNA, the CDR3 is TGTGCCAGCAGTTTCGACGGAACCTACGAGCAGTACTTC. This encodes CASSFDGTYEQYF.

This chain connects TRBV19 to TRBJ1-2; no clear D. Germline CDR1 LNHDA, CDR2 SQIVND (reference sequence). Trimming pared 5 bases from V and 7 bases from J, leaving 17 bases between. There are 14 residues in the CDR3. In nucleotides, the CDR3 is TGTGCCAGTAGTCCCCTCGTGGAGGGTCGTGGCTACACCTTC. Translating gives CASSPLVEGRGYTF.

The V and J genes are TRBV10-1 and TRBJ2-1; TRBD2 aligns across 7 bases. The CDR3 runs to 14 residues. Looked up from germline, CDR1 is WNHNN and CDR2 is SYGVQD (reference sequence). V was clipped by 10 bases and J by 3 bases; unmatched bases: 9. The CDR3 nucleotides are TGCGCCAACTCGACTAGCCGGGGCTACAATGAGCAGTTCTTC. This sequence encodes CANSTSRGYNEQFF.

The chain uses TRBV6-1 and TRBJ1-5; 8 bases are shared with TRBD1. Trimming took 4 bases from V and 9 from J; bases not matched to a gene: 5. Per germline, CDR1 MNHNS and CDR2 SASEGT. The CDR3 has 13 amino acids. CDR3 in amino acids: CASSGTGPGPQHF. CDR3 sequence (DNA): TGTGCCAGCAGTGGGACAGGGCCAGGGCCCCAGCATTTT.

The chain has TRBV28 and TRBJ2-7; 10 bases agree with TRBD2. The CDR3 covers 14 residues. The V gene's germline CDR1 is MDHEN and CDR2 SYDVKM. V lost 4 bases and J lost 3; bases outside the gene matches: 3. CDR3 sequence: CASSSWTSGYEQYF. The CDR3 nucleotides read TGTGCCAGCAGTTCCTGGACTAGCGGCTACGAGCAGTACTTC.

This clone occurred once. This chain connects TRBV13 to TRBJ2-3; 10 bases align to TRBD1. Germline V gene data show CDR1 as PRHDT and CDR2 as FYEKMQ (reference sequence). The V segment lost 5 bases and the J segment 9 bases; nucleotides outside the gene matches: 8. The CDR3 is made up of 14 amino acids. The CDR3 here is CASSHGTGEDTQYF. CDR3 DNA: TGTGCCAGCAGCCACGGGACAGGGGAGGACACGCAGTATTTT. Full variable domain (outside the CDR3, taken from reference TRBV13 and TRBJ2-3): AAGVIQSPRHLIKEKRETATLKCYPIPRHDTVYWYQQGPGQDPQFLISFYEKMQSDKGSIPDRFSAQQFSDYHSELNMSSLELGDSALYFCASSHGTGEDTQYFGPGTRLTVL.

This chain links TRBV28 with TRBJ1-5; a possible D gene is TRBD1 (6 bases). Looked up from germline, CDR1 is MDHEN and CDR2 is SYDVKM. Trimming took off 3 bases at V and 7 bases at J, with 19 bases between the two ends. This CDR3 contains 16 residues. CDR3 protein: CASSFVAPGALQPQHF. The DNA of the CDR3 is TGTGCCAGCAGTTTTGTAGCTCCAGGGGCTCTGCAGCCCCAGCATTTT.

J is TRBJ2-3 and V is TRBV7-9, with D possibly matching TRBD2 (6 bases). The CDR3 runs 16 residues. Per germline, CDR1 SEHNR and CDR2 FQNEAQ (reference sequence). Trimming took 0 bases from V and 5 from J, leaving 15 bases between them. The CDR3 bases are TGTGCCAGCAGCTTAGCGCCGGCGGGAATAAGAGATACGCAGTATTTT. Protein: CASSLAPAGIRDTQYF.

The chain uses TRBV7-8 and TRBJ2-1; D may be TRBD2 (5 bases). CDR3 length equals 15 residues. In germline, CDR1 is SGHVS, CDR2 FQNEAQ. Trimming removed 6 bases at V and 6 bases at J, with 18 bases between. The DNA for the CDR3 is TGTGCCAGCAGAAGCCTAGCCCACCCTCTCAATGAGCAGTTCTTC. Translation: CASRSLAHPLNEQFF.

CDR3 coding DNA: TGTGCCAGTAGTGATACAGGGAGAATGGACTATGGCTACACCTTC. It encodes CASSDTGRMDYGYTF. The chain links TRBV19 to TRBJ1-2, with a tentative D call TRBD1 (6 bases). With 5 bases removed from V and 3 bases from J, the gap between germline ends came to 16 bases. Germline CDR1 LNHDA, CDR2 SQIVND (reference sequence). This CDR3 contains 15 residues.

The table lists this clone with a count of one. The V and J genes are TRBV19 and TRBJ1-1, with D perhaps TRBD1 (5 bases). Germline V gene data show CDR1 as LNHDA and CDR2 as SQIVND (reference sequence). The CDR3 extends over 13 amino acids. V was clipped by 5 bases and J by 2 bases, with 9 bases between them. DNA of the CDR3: TGTGCCAGTAGTCCCGACAGTAACACTGAAGCTTTCTTT. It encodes CASSPDSNTEAFF.

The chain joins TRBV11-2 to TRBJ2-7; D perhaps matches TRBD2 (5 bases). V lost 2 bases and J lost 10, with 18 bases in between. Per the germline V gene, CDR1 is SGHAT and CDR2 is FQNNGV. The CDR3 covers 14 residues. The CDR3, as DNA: TGTGCCAGCAGCTTATACACGGACTCGATTCCTCAGTACTTC. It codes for CASSLYTDSIPQYF. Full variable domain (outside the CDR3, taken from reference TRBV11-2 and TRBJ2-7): EAGVAQSPRYKIIEKRQSVAFWCNPISGHATLYWYQQILGQGPKLLIQFQNNGVVDDSQLPKDRFSAERLKGVDSTLKIQPAKLEDSAVYLCASSLYTDSIPQYFGPGTRLTVT.